Following are 14 T cell receptor beta chains from one sample sequenced in a study of T cell changes during pregnancy in multiple sclerosis. Only in-frame clones appear in the TCRdb table, and some are missing; sequencing was by immunoSEQ multiplex PCR. The sample shows tens of thousands of clones, about 94% of them seen only once. The source material was CD8+ T cells from peripheral blood mononuclear cells, sampled in the third trimester of pregnancy. All receptors come from a female donor with multiple sclerosis, enrolled in a pregnancy study.

The chain recombines TRBV6-5 with TRBJ2-7; a weak D match, TRBD1 (5 bases). Germline CDR1 reads MNHEY; CDR2 reads SVGAGI. Trimming pared 5 bases from V and 0 bases from J, leaving 8 bases between. CDR3 length equals 13 residues. The DNA of the CDR3 is TGTGCCAGCAGTCCAGGGTCCTCCTACGAGCAGTACTTC. The encoded protein is CASSPGSSYEQYF.

The chain links TRBV5-1 to TRBJ2-5; 10 nucleotides align to TRBD2. Germline loops: CDR1 SGHRS, CDR2 YFSETQ. The CDR3 sequence is 16 residues long. After removal of 1 base from V and 3 bases from J, the junction contained 6 bases not matched to a gene. The CDR3 region has the DNA TGCGCCAGCAGCTTGCCTAGCGGGAGAAGGGAAGAGACCCAGTACTTC. This codes for CASSLPSGRREETQYF.

This chain connects TRBV27 to TRBJ2-7; TRBD2 agrees at 9 bases. The CDR3 is 14 residues long. Germline V gene lookup returns CDR1 MNHEY and CDR2 SMNVEV (reference sequence). J gave up 4 bases and V 1 base, and 2 bases lay outside the gene matches. This chain's CDR3 is CASSLYSGRYEQYF. The CDR3 DNA reads as TGTGCCAGCAGTTTATATAGCGGGAGATACGAGCAGTACTTC.

J is TRBJ1-1 and V is TRBV5-6; D may be TRBD1 (5 bases). Germline V gives CDR1 SGHDT, CDR2 YYEEEE. The V end lost 5 bases, the J end lost 3 bases, and 11 bases lay between the germline ends. The CDR3 runs to 13 residues. This chain's CDR3 is CASSPQGHTEAFF. CDR3 bases: TGTGCCAGCAGTCCCCAGGGTCACACTGAAGCTTTCTTT. Looking up the rest from reference TRBV5-6 and TRBJ1-1 gives the full variable domain: DAGVTQSPTHLIKTRGQQVTLRCSPKSGHDTVSWYQQALGQGPQFIFQYYEEEERQRGNFPDRFSGHQFPNYSSELNVNALLLGDSALYLCASSPQGHTEAFFGQGTRLTVV.

CDR3 residues: CASSEMTSGNGQYF. As DNA, the CDR3 is TGTGCCAGCAGCGAGATGACTAGCGGGAACGGGCAGTACTTC. The rearrangement links TRBV5-8 to TRBJ2-7; 11 nucleotides line up with TRBD2. The V segment lost 4 bases and the J segment 9 bases; nucleotides outside the gene matches: 9. This CDR3 is 14 amino acids long. Germline values: CDR1 SGHTS, CDR2 YDEGEE.

This clone is categorized as medium-sized. The V gene is TRBV6-6, the J gene TRBJ1-5; D unresolved. The V end was cut by 6 bases, the J end by 5 bases, with 17 bases between. CDR3 size: 15 residues. CDR1 is MNHNY, CDR2 SVGAGI, per germline (reference sequence). CDR3: CASSLEDGDDQPQHF. As DNA, the CDR3 is TGTGCCAGCAGCCTCGAGGACGGGGATGATCAGCCCCAGCATTTT.

The chain joins TRBV27 to TRBJ2-7; 10 bases line up with TRBD2. The V gene's germline CDR1 is MNHEY and CDR2 SMNVEV (reference sequence). The CDR3 length is 14 residues. The V segment lost 7 bases and the J segment 5 bases; nucleotides outside the gene matches: 8. CDR3 DNA sequence: TGTGCCAGCAATCTTAGCGGGAGGCCCAACGAGCAGTACTTC. Amino acids: CASNLSGRPNEQYF.

This chain connects TRBV5-5 to TRBJ2-7; 8 bases fit TRBD1. The CDR3 is made up of 14 amino acids. The J segment lost 2 bases and the V segment lost 0 bases, leaving 1 base of the junction unmatched. The germline gives CDR1 SGHKS, CDR2 YYEKEE (reference sequence). CDR3 sequence: CASSLAGGAYEQYF. In DNA, the CDR3 is TGTGCCAGCAGCTTGGCAGGGGGCGCCTACGAGCAGTACTTC.

The chain carries TRBV29-1 and TRBJ2-1, with TRBD1 matching over 9 bases. Germline loops: CDR1 SQVTM, CDR2 ANQGSEA. Trimming removed 7 bases from V and 6 bases from J; junction bases left unmatched: 10. The CDR3 length is 14 residues. The CDR3 sequence is CSDKGQGWGNEQFF. CDR3 coding DNA: TGCAGCGATAAGGGACAGGGCTGGGGCAATGAGCAGTTCTTC.

The chain employs TRBV6-5 and TRBJ2-7; TRBD1 agrees at 7 bases. Germline V gene sequence: CDR1 MNHEY, CDR2 SVGAGI. The CDR3 runs to 15 residues. J lost 1 base, V lost 3 bases, and 6 bases had no gene match. In DNA form, the CDR3 reads TGTGCCAGCAGTTATGGGGTGACAGGGTCCTACGAGCAGTACTTC. Amino acids: CASSYGVTGSYEQYF.

This chain uses TRBV10-3 with TRBJ1-2; 7 bases fit TRBD1. The CDR3 has 15 amino acids. Per the germline V gene, CDR1 is ENHRY and CDR2 is SYGVKD. The junction had 10 bases not matched to a gene; V was cut back by 8 bases and J by 1 base. For the CDR3, the DNA is TGTGCCATCCCCAGGGGGGACTCCGTTAACTATGGCTACACCTTC. This codes for CAIPRGDSVNYGYTF.

The chain recombines TRBV6-5 with TRBJ1-3, with D perhaps matching TRBD1 (5 bases). Trimming removed 4 bases from V and 4 bases from J, with 8 bases in between. Germline V gives CDR1 MNHEY, CDR2 SVGAGI. CDR3 length: 13 residues. DNA for the CDR3: TGTGCCAGCAGTTCGACAGTAGGAAACACCATATATTTT. Translation gives CASSSTVGNTIYF.

The gene calls are TRBV9 and TRBJ2-7, with 7 bases lining up with TRBD1. J gave up 4 bases and V 4 bases, and 5 bases lay outside the gene matches. This CDR3 has 13 residues. Per the germline V gene, CDR1 is SGDLS and CDR2 is YYNGEE. Written as DNA, the CDR3 is TGTGCCAGCAGCTCACCGGACAGGTACGAGCAGTACTTC. As protein: CASSSPDRYEQYF. Based on the CDR3 plus reference TRBV9 and TRBJ2-7, the full variable domain is DSGVTQTPKHLITATGQRVTLRCSPRSGDLSVYWYQQSLDQGLQFLIQYYNGEERAKGNILERFSAQQFPDLHSELNLSSLELGDSALYFCASSSPDRYEQYFGPGTRLTVT.

The gene calls are TRBV5-4 and TRBJ2-3, with 11 bases fitting TRBD2. The length of the CDR3 is 17 residues. CDR1 is SGHNT, CDR2 YYREEE, per germline (reference sequence). The trim removed 0 bases at V and 2 bases at J, leaving 5 bases unmatched. CDR3 region: CASSLERGLAATDTQYF. The CDR3 DNA reads as TGTGCCAGCAGCTTGGAAAGGGGACTAGCGGCCACAGATACGCAGTATTTT.